This TCR beta chain was profiled in a study of shared clonotypes between healthy human individuals. Only in-frame clones appear in the TCRdb table, and some are missing; sequencing was by immunoSEQ multiplex PCR. The sample includes around 2,000,000 clones, 85% to 95% seen only once; the top ten take 0.9% to 1.5%. Selected positively for CCR7 and CD45RO-negative, naive CD8 cells excluded terminally differentiated effector memory CD45RA+ cells. Trimming took off 5 bases at V and 6 bases at J, with 22 bases between the two ends. This CDR3 has 16 amino acids. Germline CDR1 is PRHDT and CDR2 is FYEKMQ (reference sequence). Study-wide points: Generation probabilities of non-shared clonotypes were lower (relative to those shared by all four donors).

A word on this clone: Its antigen remains unidentified.

The genes are TRBV13 and TRBJ1-1; D unclear. The sample comprised naive CD8+ T cells sorted from blood. The receptor comes from a man aged 18 to 29 in good health. In DNA form, the CDR3 reads TGTGCCAGCAGCGAGGAGGGTGGACCGCCTGTTGCTGAAGCTTTCTTT. This codes for CASSEEGGPPVAEAFF.